A single sample gave rise to the 25 T cell receptor beta chains below, sequenced in a study of early T cells in non-severe SARS-CoV-2 infection. TCRdb fed the 5' RACE reads into MiXCR, producing one record per CDR3 protein. This sample yields about 56,000 distinct CDR3 sequences, of which around 12% are seen a single time; approximately 2.8% belongs to the top ten. Sequencing was done on a sample of whole blood. The receptor source for this set is an adult who was a healthcare worker with PCR-confirmed SARS-CoV-2 infection or an uninfected control (not recorded which).

The sample holds many counts of this clonotype. J is TRBJ2-6 and V is TRBV5-4; D unclear. V lost 0 bases and J lost 0, with 4 bases in between. In germline, CDR1 is SGHNT, CDR2 YYREEE (reference sequence). This CDR3 comprises 15 residues. In DNA, the CDR3 is TGTGCCAGCAGCTTGGACCCCTCTGGGGCCAACGTCCTGACTTTC. The encoded protein is CASSLDPSGANVLTF.

The sample holds many counts of this clonotype. The chain combines TRBV6-5 with TRBJ1-1; no clear D. V was shortened by 7 bases and J by 8 bases, with 23 bases between the two germline ends. Germline lookup yields CDR1 MNHEY and CDR2 SVGAGI. The CDR3 sequence is 15 residues long. Here the CDR3 DNA reads TGTGCCAGCACCCGGGGTGTCAAGAAAATCTCCGAAGCTTTCTTT. Its translation is CASTRGVKKISEAFF.

This clonotype was seen many times. The rearrangement uses TRBV28 and TRBJ2-5; D is unresolved. The V gene lost 6 bases and the J gene lost 4 bases, with 21 bases spanning the gap. Per germline, CDR1 MDHEN and CDR2 SYDVKM. The length of the CDR3 is 16 residues. Written as DNA, the CDR3 is TGTGCCAGCAGGTCTGGTCACGGAATTTCAGCAGAGACCCAGTACTTC. Protein product: CASRSGHGISAETQYF.

This clonotype was counted between two and nine times. This chain connects TRBV29-1 to TRBJ1-2; D unresolved. V dropped 0 bases and J dropped 8 bases, with 4 bases sitting between them. Germline CDR1 reads SQVTM; CDR2 reads ANQGSEA. The CDR3 extends over 10 amino acids. Here the CDR3 reads CSVEDGGYTF. The CDR3 DNA sequence: TGCAGCGTTGAAGATGGGGGCTACACCTTC.

A note on this clonotype: The junction differs from germline at one of its ends, possibly a read error. The rearrangement joins TRBV27 to TRBJ2-7; 9 nucleotides align to TRBD1. Germline V gives CDR1 MNHEY, CDR2 SMNVEV (reference sequence). This CDR3 spans 16 amino acids. As DNA, the CDR3 is TGCGCCAGCAGTTTGTCAACAGGGGGCGCGATCTACGAGCAGTACTTC. The encoded protein is CASSLSTGGAIYEQYF.

There are many counts of this clonotype. The chain uses TRBV6-5 and TRBJ2-7, with D possibly matching TRBD2 (6 bases). Germline V CDR1 and CDR2: MNHEY, SVGAGI. The CDR3 has 15 amino acids. V lost 2 bases and J lost 4, with 15 bases in between. CDR3 protein: CASSYLPGEVYEQYF. CDR3 coding DNA: TGTGCCAGCAGTTACCTGCCGGGAGAGGTTTACGAGCAGTACTTC.

This clonotype appeared once. This chain connects TRBV29-1 to TRBJ2-1; D is unclear. CDR1 and CDR2 (germline): SQVTM, ANQGSEA. V was clipped by 2 bases and J by 1 base, with 12 bases between them. The CDR3 length is 15 residues. CDR3 sequence reads: CSVEKPSGSYNEQFF. DNA for the CDR3: TGCAGCGTTGAAAAGCCAAGTGGTTCCTACAATGAGCAGTTCTTC.

This clonotype has ten or more counts. The genes are TRBV7-9 and TRBJ2-5; 9 bases fit TRBD2. Per the germline V gene, CDR1 is SEHNR and CDR2 is FQNEAQ (reference sequence). The CDR3 extends over 15 amino acids. The junction had 7 bases not matched to a gene; V was cut back by 5 bases and J by 3 bases. CDR3 region: CASSPPGLAEETQYF. As DNA, the CDR3 is TGTGCCAGCAGCCCACCGGGACTAGCCGAAGAGACCCAGTACTTC.

The table lists this clonotype with many counts. V and J are TRBV5-1 and TRBJ2-7, with TRBD1 identical over 9 bases. J gave up 3 bases and V 4 bases, and 11 bases lay outside the gene matches. Germline V gene data show CDR1 as SGHRS and CDR2 as YFSETQ. This CDR3 comprises 16 residues. The CDR3 sequence is CASSLPGTGRGYEQYF. The CDR3 nucleotides read TGCGCCAGCAGCCTCCCCGGGACAGGGAGAGGCTACGAGCAGTACTTC.

This clonotype was detected many times. The rearrangement uses TRBV20-1 and TRBJ2-5, with D perhaps matching TRBD1 or TRBD2 (5 bases each). CDR1 and CDR2 from the germline V gene are DFQATT and SNEGSKA (reference sequence). The CDR3 runs to 13 residues. V was clipped by 3 bases and J by 4 bases, with 12 bases between them. The DNA of the CDR3 is TGCAGTGCTAGTGGGGGACCAGGAGAGACCCAGTACTTC. Residues: CSASGGPGETQYF.

This clonotype has at least ten counts. The V call is TRBV3-1, the J call TRBJ2-3; D is undetermined. V lost 0 bases and J lost 0, with 10 bases in between. There are 16 residues in the CDR3. The germline V gene encodes CDR1 LGHDT and CDR2 YNNKEL (reference sequence). This CDR3 reads CASSQERQPSTDTQYF. The CDR3 coding sequence is TGTGCCAGCAGCCAAGAAAGGCAGCCTAGCACAGATACGCAGTATTTT.

This clonotype was found a few times. The gene calls are TRBV7-2 and TRBJ2-7, with TRBD1 as a possible D gene (6 bases). The V end was cut by 2 bases, the J end by 3 bases, with 8 bases between. Germline assignment: CDR1 SGHTA and CDR2 FQGNSA. The CDR3 has 13 residues. In DNA form, the CDR3 reads TGTGCCAGCAGCTTAACAGGGTTCTACGAGCAGTACTTC. It specifies CASSLTGFYEQYF.

CDR3 DNA sequence: TGCAGTGCCCGAAAGGACAGCCAGAACACTGAAGCTTTCTTT. The encoded protein is CSARKDSQNTEAFF. The chain employs TRBV20-1 and TRBJ1-1, with D possibly TRBD1 on 6 matching bases. The CDR3 is made up of 14 amino acids. V was cut by 6 bases and J by 1 base, with 15 bases left in between. Germline lookup yields CDR1 DFQATT and CDR2 SNEGSKA (reference sequence).

The chain links TRBV5-4 to TRBJ2-7, with a tentative D call TRBD2 (6 bases). CDR1 is SGHNT and CDR2 is YYREEE in the germline V gene (reference sequence). The CDR3 runs 15 residues. V was pared by 0 bases and J by 2 bases, with 12 bases between. For the CDR3, the DNA is TGTGCCAGCAGCTTGGGACTAGTGGGCGCCTACGAGCAGTACTTC. Its translation: CASSLGLVGAYEQYF.

This clonotype was found many times. The genes are TRBV3-1 and TRBJ2-1, with 7 bases that match TRBD2. The germline V gene encodes CDR1 LGHDT and CDR2 YNNKEL (reference sequence). Trimming at V came to 4 bases and at J to 9 bases, leaving 0 bases not matched to a gene. This CDR3 is built from 11 residues. The CDR3: CASSREGEQFF. The CDR3 DNA reads TGTGCCAGCAGCCGGGAGGGTGAGCAGTTCTTC.

The chain joins TRBV18 to TRBJ2-7; 8 bases map to TRBD1. The CDR3 is made up of 16 amino acids. The J segment lost 1 base and the V segment lost 0 bases, leaving 5 bases of the junction unmatched. CDR1 and CDR2 (germline): KGHSH, LQKENI. The CDR3 is CASSPPGTGRSYEQYF. The CDR3 DNA reads TGTGCCAGCTCACCACCAGGGACAGGCCGGTCCTACGAGCAGTACTTC.

V gene TRBV9 combines with J gene TRBJ1-1; TRBD1 might be the D (5 bases). V shed 0 bases and J shed 4 bases, with 10 bases lying between them. CDR3 length equals 14 residues. CDR1 is SGDLS, CDR2 YYNGEE, per germline. The CDR3 spells CASSVVGDITEAFF. CDR3 DNA sequence: TGTGCCAGCAGCGTAGTGGGGGATATCACTGAAGCTTTCTTT.

This clonotype was recorded at least ten times. The genes are TRBV7-9 and TRBJ2-5; unclear D gene. The CDR3 loop spans 14 amino acids. CDR1 is SEHNR, CDR2 FQNEAQ, per germline (reference sequence). V gave up 1 base and J gave up 2 bases, with 8 bases separating them. CDR3 coding DNA: TGTGCCAGCAGCTTAGGATCCCTACAAGAGACCCAGTACTTC. It codes for CASSLGSLQETQYF.

This clonotype was observed at least ten times. For the CDR3, the DNA is TGTGCCACCGGGGGACAGGCCCGCGGAGATACGCAGTATTTT. It yields the protein CATGGQARGDTQYF. The chain recombines TRBV10-3 with TRBJ2-3, with 8 bases aligning to TRBD1. Germline V gene lookup returns CDR1 ENHRY and CDR2 SYGVKD. The CDR3 loop spans 14 amino acids. V was clipped by 10 bases and J by 5 bases; unmatched bases: 11.

CDR3 sequence (DNA): TGTGCCAGCCCCCCTAGCGGGAGTCTCCCAGATACGCAGTATTTT. Protein: CASPPSGSLPDTQYF. This chain links TRBV6-1 with TRBJ2-3; 10 nucleotides agree with TRBD2. Looked up from germline, CDR1 is MNHNS and CDR2 is SASEGT. The CDR3 is 15 residues long. After removal of 8 bases from V and 4 bases from J, the junction contained 9 bases not matched to a gene.

This clonotype showed up many times. The chain combines TRBV7-9 with TRBJ2-5; weak D call: TRBD2 (6 bases). V shed 5 bases and J shed 3 bases, with 19 bases lying between them. CDR1 and CDR2 (germline): SEHNR, FQNEAQ (reference sequence). The CDR3 consists of 16 residues. The CDR3 nucleotides read TGTGCCAGCAGCCGAGGACGGGAGCTTCAAGAAGAGACCCAGTACTTC. Translating it yields CASSRGRELQEETQYF.

The V and J genes are TRBV24-1 and TRBJ2-2; D gene unclear. This CDR3 is built from 13 residues. V shed 5 bases and J shed 7 bases, with 10 bases lying between them. Germline CDR1 reads KGHDR; CDR2 reads SFDVKD. In DNA form, the CDR3 reads TGTGCCACCAGTGCCACCACTATCGGGGAGCTGTTTTTT. Encoded protein: CATSATTIGELFF.

This clonotype was observed many times. The chain combines TRBV5-1 with TRBJ2-3; no definite D call. Germline CDR1 reads SGHRS; CDR2 reads YFSETQ. The ends were cut back, 3 bases at V and 4 bases at J, with 3 bases in the middle. The CDR3 totals 11 residues. The CDR3: CASSSSDTQYF. The CDR3 bases are TGCGCCAGCAGCTCCTCAGATACGCAGTATTTT.

This clonotype was observed at least ten times. V gene TRBV5-1 combines with J gene TRBJ2-7; D is tentatively TRBD1 or TRBD2 (6 bases each). Germline V CDR1 and CDR2: SGHRS, YFSETQ. CDR3 length: 16 amino acids. Trimming took 0 bases from V and 6 from J, leaving 19 bases between them. This CDR3 is CASSLGARGALGEQYF. In nucleotides, the CDR3 is TGCGCCAGCAGCTTGGGGGCAAGGGGGGCCCTCGGCGAGCAGTACTTC. Drawing the rest from reference TRBV5-1 and TRBJ2-7, the complete variable domain is KAGVTQTPRYLIKTRGQQVTLSCSPISGHRSVSWYQQTPGQGLQFLFEYFSETQRNKGNFPGRFSGRQFSNSRSEMNVSTLELGDSALYLCASSLGARGALGEQYFGPGTRLTVT.

This clonotype was seen repeatedly, ten times or more. This chain links TRBV6-5 with TRBJ2-3; 13 bases match TRBD2. Per germline, CDR1 MNHEY and CDR2 SVGAGI. V dropped 2 bases and J dropped 5; count of bases not matched to a gene: 7. This CDR3 comprises 17 residues. The CDR3 coding sequence is TGTGCCAGCAGTTACCGGACTAGCGGGAGTCATGAAGATACGCAGTATTTT. Translation: CASSYRTSGSHEDTQYF.